The T cell receptor (beta chain) described here comes from a study of metastatic and nonmetastatic thyroid tumors. Overall study: The comparison covered peripheral blood and tumor or nodule tissue in malignant and benign thyroid patients.

The CDR3 is made up of 14 amino acids. The germline gives CDR1 SGHRS, CDR2 YFSETQ. Trimming pared 4 bases from V and 4 bases from J, leaving 14 bases between. Study observations and caveats: Malignant tumors reportedly showed significantly higher TCR beta diversity than benign nodules in both blood and tumor.

All patients were untreated before thyroid surgery. Authors' methods: The study took CDR3 differences across clinicopathological groups and made a distant-metastasis classifier for papillary thyroid cancer from them. TCRdb re-called clones from the PCR reads using MiXCR. TCRdb, not the authors, supplied the V and J calls. Here the sample spans 20,000 to 25,000 clones, around a sixth being singletons. By sample share, this clone is medium-sized. Its target is not known. This receptor was identified in a female donor with papillary thyroid cancer or a benign thyroid nodule (not recorded which). Some clones in this sample may be carry-over from other donors' samples. The sample taken for sequencing was blood. The chain employs TRBV5-1 and TRBJ1-1; a possible D gene is TRBD1 (6 bases). CDR3 DNA sequence: TGCGCCAGCAGCCCCCGGACAGTTGCCACTGAAGCTTTCTTT. Translated: CASSPRTVATEAFF.